This T cell receptor beta chain stems from a study of cytomegalovirus exposure and HLA in healthy donors. Researchers ran the PCR with 60 Vbeta and 13 Jbeta primers. Measured with immunoSEQ multiplex PCR; TCRdb has only the in-frame clones, and not every one. The data hold about 110,000 clones, with 60% to 80% observed a single time. Germline CDR1 SGHRS, CDR2 YFSETQ. The CDR3 loop spans 14 amino acids. Trimming shortened V by 5 bases and J by 4 bases, and 15 bases separated the two germline ends. This TCR was sampled from a middle-aged woman in good health and CMV-seropositive. This chain joins TRBV5-1 and TRBJ2-5; TRBD1 is a possible D gene (5 bases). Sequencing was carried out using PBMCs. The CDR3 loop reads CASSSAPGSETQYF. In nucleotides, the CDR3 is TGCGCCAGCAGTTCGGCTCCAGGGTCAGAGACCCAGTACTTC.